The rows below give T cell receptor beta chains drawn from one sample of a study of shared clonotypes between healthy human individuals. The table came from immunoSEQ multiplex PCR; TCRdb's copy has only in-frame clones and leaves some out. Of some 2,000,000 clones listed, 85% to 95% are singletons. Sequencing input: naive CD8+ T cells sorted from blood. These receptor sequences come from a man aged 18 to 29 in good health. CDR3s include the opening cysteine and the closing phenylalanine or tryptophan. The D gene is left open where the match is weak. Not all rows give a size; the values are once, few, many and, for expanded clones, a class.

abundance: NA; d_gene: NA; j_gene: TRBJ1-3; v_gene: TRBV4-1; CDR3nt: TGCGCCAGCAGCCAAGCCGCAACAGGAAGAAACACCATATATTTT; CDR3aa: CASSQAATGRNTIYF
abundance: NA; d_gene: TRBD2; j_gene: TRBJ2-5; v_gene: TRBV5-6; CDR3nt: TGTGCCAGCAGCTTGGGGGGACTAGCGGGATTTTCAGAGACCCAGTACTTC; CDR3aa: CASSLGGLAGFSETQYF
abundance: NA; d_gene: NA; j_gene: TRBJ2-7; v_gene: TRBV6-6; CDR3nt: TGTGCCAGCAGTTACTCTGGGGGTGTCTCCTACGAGCAGTACTTC; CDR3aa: CASSYSGGVSYEQYF
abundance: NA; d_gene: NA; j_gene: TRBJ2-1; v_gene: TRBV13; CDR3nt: TGTGCCAGCAGCCCAGGGACCAAGATCAATGAGCAGTTCTTC; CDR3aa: CASSPGTKINEQFF
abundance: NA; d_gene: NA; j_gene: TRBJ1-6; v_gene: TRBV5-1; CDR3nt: TGCGCCAGCAGCGAGGACATTTATAATTCACCCCTCCACTTT; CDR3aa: CASSEDIYNSPLHF
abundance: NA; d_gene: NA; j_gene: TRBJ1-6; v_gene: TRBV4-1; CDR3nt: TGCGCCAGCAGCCAAGTCGGGCAGGGAGACTCACCCCTCCACTTT; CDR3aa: CASSQVGQGDSPLHF
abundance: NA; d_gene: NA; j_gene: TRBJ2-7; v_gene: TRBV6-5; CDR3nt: TGTGCCAGCCAGGAGGGGTGGGGTCCCTACGAGCAGTACTTC; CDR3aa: CASQEGWGPYEQYF
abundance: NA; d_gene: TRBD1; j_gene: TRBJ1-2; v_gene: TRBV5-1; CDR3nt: TGCGCCAGCAGCCTACTAATGACAGGGGAGGATGGCTACACCTTC; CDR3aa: CASSLLMTGEDGYTF
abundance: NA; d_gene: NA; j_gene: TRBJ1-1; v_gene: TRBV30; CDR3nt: TGTGCCTGGAGTCTAAAATCTACTGAAGCTTTCTTT; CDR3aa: CAWSLKSTEAFF
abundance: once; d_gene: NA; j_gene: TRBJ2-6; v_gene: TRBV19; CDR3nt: TGTGCCAGTAGTACCCCCCGATCACAGGCGGGGGGGGCCAACGTCCTGACTTTC; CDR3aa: CASSTPRSQAGGANVLTF
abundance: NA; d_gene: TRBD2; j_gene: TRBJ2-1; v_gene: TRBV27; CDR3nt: TGTGCCAGCAGTACCGTAGGTCCCGCAGCGGGAGTTCACAATGAGCAGTTCTTC; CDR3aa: CASSTVGPAAGVHNEQFF
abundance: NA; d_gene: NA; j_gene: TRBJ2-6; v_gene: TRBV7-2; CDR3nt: TGTGCCAGCAGCACGGGGACTGGGGCCAACGTCCTGACTTTC; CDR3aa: CASSTGTGANVLTF
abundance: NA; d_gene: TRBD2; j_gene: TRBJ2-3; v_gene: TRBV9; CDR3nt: TGTGCCAGCAGCCCTACTAGCGGGAGTCCGGCAGATACGCAGTATTTT; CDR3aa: CASSPTSGSPADTQYF
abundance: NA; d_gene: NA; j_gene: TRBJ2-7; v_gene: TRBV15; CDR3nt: TGTGCCACCAGCAGAGATTCCCCAGGGTTCTGGGGAGGCGACGAGCAGTACTTC; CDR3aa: CATSRDSPGFWGGDEQYF
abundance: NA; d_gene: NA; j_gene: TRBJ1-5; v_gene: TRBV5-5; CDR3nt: TGTGCCAGCAGCTTGGACTTGGGGGATCAGCCCCAGCATTTT; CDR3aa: CASSLDLGDQPQHF
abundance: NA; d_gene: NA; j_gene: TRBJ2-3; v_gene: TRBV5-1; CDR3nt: TGCGCCAGCAGCTTGGAAGCGGTTCGCATGTCAGATACGCAGTATTTT; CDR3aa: CASSLEAVRMSDTQYF
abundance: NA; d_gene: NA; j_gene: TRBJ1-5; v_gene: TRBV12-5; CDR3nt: TGTGCTAGTGGTTTGGTAGAGGGGAAGGGCAATCAGCCCCAGCATTTT; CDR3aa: CASGLVEGKGNQPQHF